This T cell receptor (beta chain) appears in the sequencing data of a study of response to subunit inactivated influenza vaccine. Germline CDR1 is LGHNA and CDR2 is YNFKEQ. V dropped 0 bases and J dropped 0 bases, with 9 bases sitting between them. This CDR3 region has 15 residues. TCRdb analysed the RT-PCR reads with MiXCR anew, one entry per CDR3 protein. The sample shows about 700,000 distinct CDR3 sequences, less than 15% of them seen only once. The table lists this clonotype with many counts. The chain links TRBV4-2 to TRBJ2-7; D is possibly TRBD2 (5 bases). The clonotype comes from a man aged 50 to 59 who received an inactivated influenza vaccine. The sample here was PBMCs from blood, taken less than 15 days before vaccination. Here the CDR3 DNA reads TGTGCCAGCAGCCAAGAGGAGGTGGTCTCCTACGAGCAGTACTTC. It codes for CASSQEEVVSYEQYF.